One and the same sample provided the 8 T cell receptor beta chains below, sequenced in a study of T cell repertoires in cytomegalovirus infection (dated by TCRdb to the late 2010s). This specimen's treatment or condition label, interpreted: in vitro stimulation with specific CMV peptide epitopes to enrich CMV-specific T cells. This sample was sequenced with an Illumina HiSeq 1500. TCRdb applied fastp at Q25 and MiXCR to the public reads, then kept only in-frame beta chains. Records with the same CDR3 protein are collapsed into one entry carrying the most frequent genes and DNA. Present in this sample are about a million distinct CDR3 sequences, under 40% of which were seen just once. 13% of the sample is taken by the ten largest. No antigens are known for them. Material: cultured CD8+ T cells from PBMCs, obtained from culture after CMV antigen stimulation. These receptor sequences come from a human donor in good health (CMV status not recorded). Some clones in this sample may be carry-over from other donors' samples.

This clonotype has a handful of counts. The V call is TRBV19, the J call TRBJ2-7, with 7 nucleotides matching TRBD1. CDR1 and CDR2 from the germline V gene are LNHDA and SQIVND (reference sequence). The CDR3 covers 13 residues. After removal of 3 bases from V and 4 bases from J, the junction contained 3 bases not matched to a gene. CDR3 nucleotide sequence: TGTGCCAGTAGTATGGACAGGTCATACGAGCAGTACTTC. Its translation: CASSMDRSYEQYF.

The V gene is TRBV7-9, the J gene TRBJ1-1, with D tentatively TRBD1 (5 bases). CDR3 length: 12 amino acids. The germline gives CDR1 SEHNR, CDR2 FQNEAQ (reference sequence). V lost 5 bases and J 8 bases, leaving 12 bases between the germline ends. The CDR3 reads CASSLGTREAFF. The CDR3, as DNA: TGTGCCAGCAGCCTGGGGACGAGAGAAGCTTTCTTT.

Only a few counts were recorded for this clonotype. This chain joins TRBV4-2 and TRBJ2-5; no definite D call. The CDR3 sequence is 16 residues long. CDR1 is LGHNA, CDR2 YNFKEQ, per germline. Trimming took 2 bases from V and 1 from J, leaving 14 bases between them. The CDR3 is CASSQLGGNPQETQYF. CDR3 in DNA: TGTGCCAGCAGCCAACTGGGCGGAAACCCCCAAGAGACCCAGTACTTC.

The chain has TRBV11-2 and TRBJ2-7; D gene ambiguous. The V gene lost 5 bases and the J gene lost 2 bases, with 10 bases spanning the gap. The germline gives CDR1 SGHAT, CDR2 FQNNGV. The CDR3 covers 13 residues. This CDR3 reads CASSPGFAYEQYF. DNA for the CDR3: TGTGCCAGCAGCCCCGGGTTCGCCTACGAGCAGTACTTC.

In its sample, this clonotype was seen a few times. The rearrangement links TRBV20-1 to TRBJ1-1; unclear D gene. The V end lost 0 bases, the J end lost 5 bases, and 7 bases lay between the germline ends. This CDR3 has 12 residues. Germline CDR1 is DFQATT and CDR2 is SNEGSKA (reference sequence). Here the CDR3 reads CSARDSKTEAFF. Written as DNA, the CDR3 is TGCAGTGCTAGAGACAGTAAGACTGAAGCTTTCTTT.

The chain uses TRBV7-3 and TRBJ2-5, with unresolved D. Germline-derived CDR1 and CDR2 are SGHTA and FQGTGA. The CDR3 has 14 amino acids. V was trimmed by 5 bases and J by 1 base, leaving 11 bases between them. CDR3 nucleotides: TGTGCCAGCAGCCCGTGGGGTTCCCAAGAGACCCAGTACTTC. Translating gives CASSPWGSQETQYF.

This clonotype has just a few counts. The rearrangement uses TRBV10-3 and TRBJ2-3; 8 nucleotides agree with TRBD1. The CDR3 consists of 15 residues. With V trimmed by 10 bases and J by 1 base, 10 bases remained unmatched. Germline V gives CDR1 ENHRY, CDR2 SYGVKD. CDR3 amino acids: CATEKTGEGTDTQYF. The CDR3 DNA reads TGTGCCACCGAAAAGACAGGGGAGGGCACAGATACGCAGTATTTT.

Worth noting for this clonotype: A junction boundary mismatches the germline segment, possibly from a read error. The chain is built from TRBV7-6 and TRBJ2-3; maybe TRBD2 (6 bases). Germline CDR1 reads SGHVS; CDR2 reads FNYEAQ. This CDR3 is 13 amino acids long. The CDR3 reads CASSLAVADTQYF. CDR3 DNA: TGTGCTAGCAGCTTAGCGGTGGCAGATACGCAGTATTTT.